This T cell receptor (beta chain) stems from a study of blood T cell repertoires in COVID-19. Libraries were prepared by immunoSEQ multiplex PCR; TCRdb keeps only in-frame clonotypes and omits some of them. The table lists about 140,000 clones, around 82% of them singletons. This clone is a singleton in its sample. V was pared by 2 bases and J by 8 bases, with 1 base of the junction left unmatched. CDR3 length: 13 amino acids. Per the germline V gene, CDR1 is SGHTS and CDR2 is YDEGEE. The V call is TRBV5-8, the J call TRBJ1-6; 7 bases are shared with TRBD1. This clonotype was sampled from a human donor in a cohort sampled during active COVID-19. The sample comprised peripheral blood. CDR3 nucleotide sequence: TGTGCCAGCAGCTTTCAGGGGGATTCACCCCTCCACTTT. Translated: CASSFQGDSPLHF.